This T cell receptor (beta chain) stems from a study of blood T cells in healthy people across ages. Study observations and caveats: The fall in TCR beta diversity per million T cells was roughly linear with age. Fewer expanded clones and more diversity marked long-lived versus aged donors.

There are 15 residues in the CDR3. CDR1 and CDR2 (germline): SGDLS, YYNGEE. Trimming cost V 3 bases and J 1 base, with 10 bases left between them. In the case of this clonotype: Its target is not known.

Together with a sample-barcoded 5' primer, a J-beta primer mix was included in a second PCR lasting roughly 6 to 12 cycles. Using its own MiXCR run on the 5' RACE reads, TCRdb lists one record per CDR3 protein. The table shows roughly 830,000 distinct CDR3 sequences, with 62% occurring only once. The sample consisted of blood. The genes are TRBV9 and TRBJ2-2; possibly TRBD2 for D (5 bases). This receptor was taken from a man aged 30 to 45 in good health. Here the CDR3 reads CASSAGLLNTGELFF. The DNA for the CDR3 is TGTGCCAGCAGCGCTGGACTGCTGAACACCGGGGAGCTGTTTTTT.